This paragraph reports one TCR beta chain. Trimming at V came to 10 bases and at J to 2 bases, leaving 7 bases not matched to a gene. Germline V CDR1 and CDR2: MDHEN, SYDVKM. The CDR3 covers 14 residues. These data belong to a study of blood T cell repertoires in COVID-19. Here immunoSEQ multiplex PCR was the method, and the copy in TCRdb shows in-frame clones only, minus some. The sample has fewer than 110,000 clones, approximately 87% seen once. This chain uses TRBV28 with TRBJ2-2; 7 nucleotides align to TRBD1. This TCR derives from a woman under 40 with acute or convalescent COVID-19. The sequenced sample was peripheral blood. The CDR3 region is CAISDRRNTGELFF. The DNA for the CDR3 is TGTGCCATCTCGGACAGGCGAAACACCGGGGAGCTGTTTTTT.